This T cell receptor beta chain was sequenced for a study of cytomegalovirus exposure and HLA in healthy donors. The study, taken as a whole, reports: Productive status was seen about 90% or about 30% of the time for most TCR beta V segments in an earlier analysis.

This CDR3 is 18 amino acids long. Germline CDR1 reads MDHEN; CDR2 reads SYDVKM. V was pared by 0 bases and J by 0 bases, with 14 bases between. Details on this clone: Its antigen is not identified.

PCR involved 60 Vbeta and 13 Jbeta primers. Sequencing used immunoSEQ multiplex PCR; TCRdb keeps in-frame clones, though not all of them. The sample carries about 160,000 clones, 55% to 80% recorded once. This TCR came from a woman in her fifties or sixties in good health and CMV-seropositive. The sequencing sample was made of PBMCs. The chain employs TRBV28 and TRBJ2-2, with a tentative D call TRBD2 (6 bases). In DNA, the CDR3 is TGTGCCAGCAGTTTATGGGTTGTGCAGCGGGCGAACACCGGGGAGCTGTTTTTT. It is translated as CASSLWVVQRANTGELFF.